This is a list of T cell receptor beta chains from one sample in a study of blood T cell repertoires in COVID-19. Sequencing used immunoSEQ multiplex PCR; TCRdb keeps in-frame clones, though not all of them. The sample includes about 99,000 clones, 80% to 90% seen only once; the top ten take roughly 2%. Input material: peripheral blood. Source of these receptors: a middle-aged man with COVID-19, enrolled during active disease. The conserved cysteine and the conserved F or W are not part of the CDR3 here. A D gene is named only where the DNA matches it firmly.

v_call: TRBV7-6
cdr3_length: 13
d_call: TRBD1
cdr3_aa: ASSLRTGDNEKLF

v_call: TRBV9
cdr3_length: 14
d_call: TRBD1
cdr3_aa: ASSATGGSTGNTIY

v_call: TRBV28
cdr3_length: 12
d_call: -
cdr3_aa: ASSRTGGPEKLF

v_call: TRBV11-2
cdr3_length: 12
d_call: -
cdr3_aa: ASSQGASGNTIY

v_call: TRBV29-1
cdr3_length: 11
d_call: -
cdr3_aa: SVYAGSGNTIY

v_call: TRBV5-4
cdr3_length: 12
d_call: -
cdr3_aa: ASSLDRGPYEQY

v_call: TRBV9
cdr3_length: 17
d_call: TRBD2
cdr3_aa: ASSVAVSSGGPSTDTQY

v_call: TRBV19
cdr3_length: 13
d_call: -
cdr3_aa: ATRPEVSYNSPLH

v_call: TRBV12-3/TRBV12-4
cdr3_length: 10
d_call: -
cdr3_aa: ASSPGEYGYT

v_call: TRBV5-4
cdr3_length: 12
d_call: TRBD1
cdr3_aa: ASSLGQGISEQF

v_call: TRBV6-5
cdr3_length: 13
d_call: TRBD1
cdr3_aa: ASSPPGQGTYEQY

v_call: TRBV5-4
cdr3_length: 15
d_call: TRBD2
cdr3_aa: ASSVPRAGGRAGELF

v_call: TRBV20-1
cdr3_length: 11
d_call: -
cdr3_aa: SASNTRDYGYT

v_call: TRBV18
cdr3_length: 13
d_call: -
cdr3_aa: ASSPDTYPGNTIY

v_call: TRBV13
cdr3_length: 13
d_call: TRBD1
cdr3_aa: ASSTYRGVNYGYT